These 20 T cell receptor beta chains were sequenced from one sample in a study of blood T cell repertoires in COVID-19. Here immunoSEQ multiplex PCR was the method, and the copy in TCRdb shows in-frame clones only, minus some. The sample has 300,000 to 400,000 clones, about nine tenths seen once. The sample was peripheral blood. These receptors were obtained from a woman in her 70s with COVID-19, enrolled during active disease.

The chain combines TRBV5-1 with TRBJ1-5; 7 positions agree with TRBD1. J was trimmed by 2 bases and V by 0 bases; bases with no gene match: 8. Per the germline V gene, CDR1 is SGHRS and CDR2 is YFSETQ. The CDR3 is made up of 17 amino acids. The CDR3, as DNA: TGCGCCAGCAGCTTGGATGGAGGGGGCCTGGGCAATCAGCCCCAGCATTTT. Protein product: CASSLDGGGLGNQPQHF.

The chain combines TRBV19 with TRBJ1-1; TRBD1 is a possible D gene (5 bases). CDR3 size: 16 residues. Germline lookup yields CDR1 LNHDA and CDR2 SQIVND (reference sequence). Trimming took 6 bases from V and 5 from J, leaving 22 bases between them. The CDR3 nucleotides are TGTGCCAGTAGGTCGCCTGGGCCTCAGGGAAAAACTGAAGCTTTCTTT. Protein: CASRSPGPQGKTEAFF.

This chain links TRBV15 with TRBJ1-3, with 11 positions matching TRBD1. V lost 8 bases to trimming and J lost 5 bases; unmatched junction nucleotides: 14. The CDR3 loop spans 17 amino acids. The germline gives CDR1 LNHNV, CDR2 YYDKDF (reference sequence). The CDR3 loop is CATSNEGTGGTRNTIYF. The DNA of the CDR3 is TGTGCCACCTCGAACGAGGGGACAGGGGGAACGAGAAACACCATATATTTT.

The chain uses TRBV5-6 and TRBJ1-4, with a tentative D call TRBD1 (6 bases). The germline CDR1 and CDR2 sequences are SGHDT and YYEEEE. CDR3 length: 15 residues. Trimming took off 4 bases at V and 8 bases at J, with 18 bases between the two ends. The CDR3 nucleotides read TGTGCCAGCAGCCCATGGGGGGGCATAGAAGAAAAACTGTTTTTT. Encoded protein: CASSPWGGIEEKLFF.

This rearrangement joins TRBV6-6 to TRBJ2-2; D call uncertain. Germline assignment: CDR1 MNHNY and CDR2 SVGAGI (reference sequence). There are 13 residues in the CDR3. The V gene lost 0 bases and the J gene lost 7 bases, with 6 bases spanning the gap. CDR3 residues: CASSYSYGGELFF. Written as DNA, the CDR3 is TGTGCCAGCAGTTACTCCTACGGCGGGGAGCTGTTTTTT.

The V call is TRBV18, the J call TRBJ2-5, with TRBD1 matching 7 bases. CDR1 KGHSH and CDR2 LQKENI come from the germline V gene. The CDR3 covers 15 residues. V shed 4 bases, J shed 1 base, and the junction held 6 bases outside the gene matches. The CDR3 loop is CASSLETGTQETQYF. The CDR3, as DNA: TGTGCCAGCTCACTGGAGACAGGGACCCAAGAGACCCAGTACTTC.

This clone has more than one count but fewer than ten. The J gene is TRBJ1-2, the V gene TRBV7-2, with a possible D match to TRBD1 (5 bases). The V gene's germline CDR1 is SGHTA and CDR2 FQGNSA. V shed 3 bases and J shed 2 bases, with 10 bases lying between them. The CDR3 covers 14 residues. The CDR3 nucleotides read TGTGCCAGCAGCTTGCTCAGGGAAAACTATGGCTACACCTTC. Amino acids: CASSLLRENYGYTF.

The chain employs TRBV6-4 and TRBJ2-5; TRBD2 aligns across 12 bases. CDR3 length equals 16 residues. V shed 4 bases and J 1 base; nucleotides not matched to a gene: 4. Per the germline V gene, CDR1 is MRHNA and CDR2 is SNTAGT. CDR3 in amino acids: CASSGALAGGQETQYF. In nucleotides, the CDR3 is TGTGCCAGCAGTGGCGCACTAGCGGGGGGCCAAGAGACCCAGTACTTC.

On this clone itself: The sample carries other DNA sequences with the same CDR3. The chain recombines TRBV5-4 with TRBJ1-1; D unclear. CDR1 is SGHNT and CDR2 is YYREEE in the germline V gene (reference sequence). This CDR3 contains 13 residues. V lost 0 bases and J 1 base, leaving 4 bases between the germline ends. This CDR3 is CASSLDRNTEAFF. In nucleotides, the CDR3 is TGTGCCAGCAGCTTGGATAGGAACACTGAAGCTTTCTTT.

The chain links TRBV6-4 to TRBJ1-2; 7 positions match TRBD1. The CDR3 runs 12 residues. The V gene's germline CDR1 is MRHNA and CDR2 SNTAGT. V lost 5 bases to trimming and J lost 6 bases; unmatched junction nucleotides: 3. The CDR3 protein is CASSYDRDGYTF. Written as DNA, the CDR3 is TGTGCCAGCAGTTACGACAGGGATGGCTACACCTTC.

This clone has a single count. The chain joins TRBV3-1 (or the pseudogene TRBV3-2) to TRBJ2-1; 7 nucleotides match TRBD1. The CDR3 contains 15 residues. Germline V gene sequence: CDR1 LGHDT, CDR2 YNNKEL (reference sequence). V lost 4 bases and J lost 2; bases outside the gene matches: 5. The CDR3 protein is CASSPRDRAYNEQFF. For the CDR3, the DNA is TGTGCCAGCAGCCCCCGGGACAGAGCCTACAATGAGCAGTTCTTC.

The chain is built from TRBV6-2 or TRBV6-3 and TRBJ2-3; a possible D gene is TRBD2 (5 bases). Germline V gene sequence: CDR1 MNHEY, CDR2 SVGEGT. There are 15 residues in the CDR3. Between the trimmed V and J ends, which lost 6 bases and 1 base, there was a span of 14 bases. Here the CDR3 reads CASSLPRTGTDTQYF. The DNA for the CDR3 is TGTGCCAGCAGCTTACCTCGGACTGGCACAGATACGCAGTATTTT.

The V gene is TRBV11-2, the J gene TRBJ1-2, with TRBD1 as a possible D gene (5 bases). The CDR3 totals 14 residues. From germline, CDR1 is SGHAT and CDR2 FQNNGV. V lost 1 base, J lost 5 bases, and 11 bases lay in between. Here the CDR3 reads CASSLAGFGYGYTF. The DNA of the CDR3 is TGTGCCAGCAGCTTAGCAGGGTTTGGGTATGGCTACACCTTC.

In nucleotides, the CDR3 is TGTGCCAGCGCACCGCAGGGGGCTCTCTACGAGCAGTACTTC. Translation: CASAPQGALYEQYF. The V and J genes are TRBV28 and TRBJ2-7; 8 nucleotides agree with TRBD1. Germline CDR1 is MDHEN and CDR2 is SYDVKM. This CDR3 comprises 14 residues. V was pared by 8 bases and J by 3 bases, with 9 bases of the junction left unmatched.

The CDR3 protein is CASGWLQGAGNQPQHF. Written as DNA, the CDR3 is TGTGCTAGTGGTTGGTTACAGGGGGCTGGCAATCAGCCCCAGCATTTT. The chain carries TRBV12-5 and TRBJ1-5; 9 bases map to TRBD1. Germline CDR1 reads LGHNT; CDR2 reads FRNRAP. V trimming: 4 bases; J trimming: 2 bases; junction bases outside the gene matches: 6. The CDR3 has 16 amino acids.

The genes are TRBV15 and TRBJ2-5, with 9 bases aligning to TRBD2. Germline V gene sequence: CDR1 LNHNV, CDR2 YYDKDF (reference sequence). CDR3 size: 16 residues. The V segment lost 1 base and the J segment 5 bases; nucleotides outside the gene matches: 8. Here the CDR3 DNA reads TGTGCCACCAGCAGAGCGGTGATAGCGGGGGTGGAGACCCAGTACTTC. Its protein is CATSRAVIAGVETQYF.

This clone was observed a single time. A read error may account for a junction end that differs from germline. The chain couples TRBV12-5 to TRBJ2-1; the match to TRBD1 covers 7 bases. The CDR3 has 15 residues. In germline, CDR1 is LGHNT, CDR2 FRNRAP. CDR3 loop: CTSGYNWDSHNEQFF. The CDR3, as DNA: TGTACTAGTGGCTACAATTGGGACAGCCACAATGAGCAGTTCTTC. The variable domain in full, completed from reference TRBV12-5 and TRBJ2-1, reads DARVTQTPRHKVTEMGQEVTMRCQPILGHNTVFWYRQTMMQGLELLAYFRNRAPLDDSGMPKDRFSAEMPDATLATLKIQPSEPRDSAVYFCTSGYNWDSHNEQFFGPGTRLTVL.

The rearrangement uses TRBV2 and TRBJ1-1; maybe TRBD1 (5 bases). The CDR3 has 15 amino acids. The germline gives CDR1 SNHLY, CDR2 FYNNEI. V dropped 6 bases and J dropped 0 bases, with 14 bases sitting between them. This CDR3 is CASRMGPYMNTEAFF. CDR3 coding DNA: TGTGCCAGCAGGATGGGGCCCTACATGAACACTGAAGCTTTCTTT.

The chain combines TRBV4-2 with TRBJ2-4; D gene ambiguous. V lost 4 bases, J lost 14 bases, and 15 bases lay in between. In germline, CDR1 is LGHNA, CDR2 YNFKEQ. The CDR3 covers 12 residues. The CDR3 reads CASSLQGGLKYF. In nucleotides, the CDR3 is TGTGCCAGCAGCCTACAAGGCGGCCTCAAGTACTTC.

CDR3 amino acids: CSVARDSLNEKLFF. CDR3 nucleotide sequence: TGCAGCGTTGCCAGGGACAGCTTAAATGAAAAACTGTTTTTT. The chain couples TRBV29-1 to TRBJ1-4; TRBD1 matches 7 bases. The CDR3 is 14 amino acids. Germline CDR1 SQVTM, CDR2 ANQGSEA. V shed 4 bases, J shed 5 bases, and the junction held 7 bases outside the gene matches.